Included here is one T cell receptor beta chain sequence, with context. Its antigen is not known. The data were obtained in a study of T cell responses to AZD1222 COVID-19 vaccine. Study results and caveats: Baseline testing showed seropositivity in only six AZD1222 recipients. The donors showed a predominance of white British ancestry and of females, with possible underestimation of clonal diversity.

The repertoire was sequenced with immunoSEQ multiplex PCR; TCRdb's copy has only in-frame clones and lacks some. The profile shows fewer than 200,000 clones, around 94% of them singletons. Doses given second, at about 4 or about 12 weeks, were pooled. The specimen comprised peripheral blood, sampled 28 days after the second AZD1222 dose. The TCR sequence derives from an adult who received the AZD1222 COVID-19 vaccine.

CDR3 sequence reads: CASSPRKSSYNEQFF. The CDR3 DNA sequence: TGTGCCAGCAGCCCCAGGAAAAGCTCCTACAATGAGCAGTTCTTC. The rearrangement uses TRBV7-3 and TRBJ2-1; D is ambiguous. Trimming left V 5 bases short and J 0 bases short, with 11 bases between. The CDR3 contains 15 residues. CDR1 is SGHTA and CDR2 is FQGTGA in the germline V gene.